The 29 T cell receptor beta chains reported below all come from one sample, sequenced in a study of blood T cells in healthy people across ages. Primed by a sample-barcoded 5' primer and a J-beta primer mix, a second PCR proceeded for about 6 to 12 cycles. TCRdb itself ran the 5' RACE reads through MiXCR, one entry per CDR3 protein. The sample contains roughly 500,000 distinct CDR3 sequences, roughly a quarter of which appear only once. Sequencing input: blood. The receptors here all came from a woman aged 70-85 years in good health.

This chain joins TRBV7-3 and TRBJ2-3; tentatively, D is TRBD2 (7 bases). V gave up 7 bases and J gave up 0 bases, with 17 bases separating them. CDR3 size: 16 residues. Germline CDR1 and CDR2: SGHTA and FQGTGA. The CDR3 is CASIPRGGASTDTQYF. The CDR3 bases are TGTGCCAGCATCCCAAGAGGGGGGGCAAGCACAGATACGCAGTATTTT. Complete variable domain (other parts from reference TRBV7-3 and TRBJ2-3): GAGVSQTPSNKVTEKGKYVELRCDPISGHTALYWYRQSLGQGPEFLIYFQGTGAADDSGLPNDRFFAVRPEGSVSTLKIQRTERGDSAVYLCASIPRGGASTDTQYFGPGTRLTVL.

This clonotype was counted between two and nine times. V and J are TRBV7-6 and TRBJ1-3; D not certain. There are 18 residues in the CDR3. With 5 bases removed from V and 4 bases from J, the gap between germline ends came to 24 bases. CDR1 is SGHVS and CDR2 is FNYEAQ in the germline V gene. The chain's CDR3 is CASSPLEGQLLDGNTIYF. The CDR3 coding sequence is TGTGCCAGCAGCCCTCTCGAAGGCCAGCTGTTGGACGGAAACACCATATATTTT.

This clonotype was seen more than once but under ten times. The chain employs TRBV5-5 and TRBJ2-5; D might be TRBD1 or TRBD2, each matching 5 bases. This CDR3 has 14 amino acids. From germline, CDR1 is SGHKS and CDR2 YYEKEE (reference sequence). Trimming stripped 3 bases from V and 2 bases from J, with 11 bases between. Written as DNA, the CDR3 is TGTGCCAGCAGCTCCGGGACGCCACAAGAGACCCAGTACTTC. Amino acids: CASSSGTPQETQYF.

This clonotype occurred a few times. The CDR3 here is CASSQNNPPRKQYF. The DNA for the CDR3 is TGCGCCAGCAGCCAAAATAACCCCCCACGTAAGCAGTACTTC. The rearrangement uses TRBV4-1 and TRBJ2-7; D not certain. From germline, CDR1 is MGHRA and CDR2 YSYEKL. The CDR3 runs 14 residues. V shed 2 bases and J shed 8 bases, with 16 bases lying between them.

The table lists this clonotype with a few counts. The chain has TRBV6-1 and TRBJ2-4, with a weak D call TRBD2 (7 bases). The length of the CDR3 is 19 residues. V lost 4 bases to trimming and J lost 0 bases, with 22 bases between them. The germline V gene encodes CDR1 MNHNS and CDR2 SASEGT. Here the CDR3 DNA reads TGTGCCAGCAGTGTTGCCCCCGAGGGGGGGACACTAGCCAAAAACATTCAGTACTTC. Residues: CASSVAPEGGTLAKNIQYF.

The V call is TRBV12-3 or TRBV12-4, the J call TRBJ1-4; D might be TRBD1 (5 bases). Trimming took 3 bases from V and 0 from J, leaving 23 bases between them. The CDR3 extends over 20 amino acids. CDR3 sequence reads: CASSFGRERPSHATNEKLFF. CDR3 nucleotide sequence: TGTGCCAGCAGTTTCGGCAGGGAGAGGCCCAGCCATGCAACTAATGAAAAACTGTTTTTT.

This clonotype appeared a few times. This chain connects TRBV5-5 to TRBJ1-2, with D hard to call. This CDR3 spans 16 amino acids. Germline lookup yields CDR1 SGHKS and CDR2 YYEKEE (reference sequence). V dropped 0 bases and J dropped 2 bases, with 14 bases sitting between them. The CDR3 nucleotides are TGTGCCAGCAGCTTGGTGGAGACTTCTCCCAACTATGGCTACACCTTC. Amino acid sequence: CASSLVETSPNYGYTF.

As concerns this clonotype: A much larger clone lies a single base off, so this may be a read error. This chain links TRBV6-2 or TRBV6-3 with TRBJ1-1; no clear D. Germline CDR1 reads MNHEY; CDR2 reads SVGEGT. The CDR3 is made up of 13 amino acids. In DNA form, the CDR3 reads TGTGCCAGCTCCCCCTTGGGGAACACTGAAACTTTCTTT. Its translation: CASSPLGNTETFF.

This clonotype was recorded a few times. V is TRBV28 and J is TRBJ2-1; 9 bases are shared with TRBD2. Trimming removed 6 bases from V and 1 base from J; junction bases left unmatched: 7. The V gene's germline CDR1 is MDHEN and CDR2 SYDVKM. The CDR3 is made up of 16 amino acids. The CDR3 nucleotides are TGTGCCAGCAGACCTGGCGGGGGGGTATCCTACAATGAGCAGTTCTTC. This translates into CASRPGGGVSYNEQFF.

This clonotype was observed a few times. The chain uses TRBV6-2 or TRBV6-3 and TRBJ2-2, with TRBD2 identical over 10 bases. Losses at the gene ends were 6 bases for V and 1 base for J; bases not matched to a gene: 5. The CDR3 consists of 16 residues. Germline V gives CDR1 MNHEY, CDR2 SVGEGT. The CDR3 loop reads CASRSSGGGNTGELFF. DNA of the CDR3: TGTGCCAGCAGGTCTAGCGGGGGCGGGAACACCGGGGAGCTGTTTTTT.

This clonotype was picked up a small number of times. The rearrangement uses TRBV5-1 and TRBJ2-1, with D perhaps TRBD1 (6 bases). Germline CDR1 SGHRS, CDR2 YFSETQ. Deletions cut 6 bases from V and 7 bases from J, with 17 bases between. The CDR3 runs 14 residues. This CDR3 reads CASTPGAGWNEQFF. CDR3 DNA sequence: TGCGCCAGCACCCCAGGGGCAGGGTGGAATGAGCAGTTCTTC.

J is TRBJ1-1 and V is TRBV10-3, with 7 positions matching TRBD1. J gave up 1 base and V 3 bases, and 8 bases lay outside the gene matches. CDR3 size: 16 residues. Germline CDR1 is ENHRY and CDR2 is SYGVKD. CDR3 sequence (DNA): TGTGCCATCAGTGACGGGGGACAGAGGGGGAACACTGAAGCTTTCTTT. It codes for CAISDGGQRGNTEAFF.

The chain joins TRBV20-1 to TRBJ2-1; 9 bases align to TRBD2. Per germline, CDR1 DFQATT and CDR2 SNEGSKA (reference sequence). The CDR3 spans 13 residues. V was clipped by 7 bases and J by 8 bases; unmatched bases: 9. The CDR3 nucleotides are TGCAGTGTTCCGGGACTAGCCGGAGATGAGCAGTTCTTC. It codes for CSVPGLAGDEQFF.

This clonotype has only a few counts. V usage is TRBV20-1 and J usage is TRBJ2-5, with a weak D call TRBD2 (6 bases). The V end was cut by 1 base, the J end by 9 bases, with 15 bases between. The CDR3 consists of 13 residues. The germline V gene has CDR1 DFQATT and CDR2 SNEGSKA (reference sequence). CDR3 sequence (DNA): TGCAGTGCTAGAGTCCTTAGCGGAACCTCCCAGTACTTC. Protein product: CSARVLSGTSQYF.

The chain couples TRBV7-6 to TRBJ2-3; 11 bases are a match to TRBD2. The CDR3 contains 16 residues. V shed 1 base and J 3 bases; nucleotides not matched to a gene: 3. In germline, CDR1 is SGHVS, CDR2 FNYEAQ. This CDR3 is CASSLEASGGTDTQYF. CDR3 in DNA: TGTGCCAGCAGCTTAGAGGCTAGCGGGGGGACAGATACGCAGTATTTT.

V is TRBV7-2 and J is TRBJ2-5, with 7 bases lining up with TRBD1. Trimming removed 6 bases from V and 4 bases from J; junction bases left unmatched: 8. Per the germline V gene, CDR1 is SGHTA and CDR2 is FQGNSA. The CDR3 loop spans 14 amino acids. Here the CDR3 DNA reads TGTGCCAGCAGGCAACGGGCAGGGGGAGAGACCCAGTACTTC. Protein: CASRQRAGGETQYF. The variable domain in full, completed from reference TRBV7-2 and TRBJ2-5, reads GAGVSQSPSNKVTEKGKDVELRCDPISGHTALYWYRQSLGQGLEFLIYFQGNSAPDKSGLPSDRFSAERTGGSVSTLTIQRTQQEDSAVYLCASRQRAGGETQYFGPGTRLLVL.

This clonotype turned up a few times. This chain uses TRBV2 with TRBJ2-5; no clear D. V lost 8 bases and J lost 2, with 6 bases in between. The germline V gene encodes CDR1 SNHLY and CDR2 FYNNEI. The CDR3 covers 11 residues. CDR3 DNA: TGTGCCAGCGTCGGGCAAGAGACCCAGTACTTC. This translates into CASVGQETQYF.

This chain connects TRBV10-3 to TRBJ2-1; 10 bases are a match to TRBD2. Trimming at V came to 0 bases and at J to 0 bases, leaving 17 bases not matched to a gene. The CDR3 covers 22 residues. CDR1 and CDR2 (germline): ENHRY, SYGVKD. The CDR3 region is CAISESLTLAGILRFSYNEQFF. The DNA for the CDR3 is TGTGCCATCAGTGAGTCGTTGACACTAGCGGGAATCCTCCGGTTCTCCTACAATGAGCAGTTCTTC.

This clonotype was picked up a small number of times. The V and J genes are TRBV6-2 or TRBV6-3 and TRBJ2-3; 16 nucleotides align to TRBD2. Trimming cost V 4 bases and J 5 bases; bases outside gene matches: 3. The CDR3 has 16 amino acids. Germline-derived CDR1 and CDR2 are MNHEY and SVGEGT. CDR3 DNA: TGTGCCAGCAGTTTGGGACTAGCGGGGGGGCAAGATACGCAGTATTTT. Encoded protein: CASSLGLAGGQDTQYF.

This clonotype was picked up one time. V gene TRBV12-3 or TRBV12-4 combines with J gene TRBJ1-4; weak D call: TRBD1 (5 bases). V lost 6 bases and J lost 10, with 15 bases in between. The CDR3 spans 13 residues. The chain's CDR3 is CASSPRDFVKLFF. CDR3 bases: TGTGCCAGCAGCCCGCGGGACTTTGTAAAACTGTTTTTT.

Only a few counts were recorded for this clonotype. This chain joins TRBV6-5 and TRBJ2-1, with 9 bases fitting TRBD2. V was clipped by 6 bases and J by 4 bases; unmatched bases: 7. The CDR3 spans 15 residues. Germline values: CDR1 MNHEY, CDR2 SVGAGI. CDR3 sequence reads: CASSPRTSDYNEQFF. The DNA for the CDR3 is TGTGCCAGCAGCCCCAGGACTAGCGATTACAATGAGCAGTTCTTC.

This clonotype is labeled medium-sized. At one end the junction does not follow the germline gene, possibly because of a read error. The chain links TRBV12-3 or TRBV12-4 to TRBJ2-5; weak D call: TRBD1 (5 bases). The CDR3 sequence is 14 residues long. CDR3 nucleotide sequence: TGCGCCAGCAGCTTGGAGTGGGGCCGAGAGACCCAGTACTTC. Encoded protein: CASSLEWGRETQYF.

As regards this clonotype: One end of the junction is discordant with germline, which a read error may explain. The chain combines TRBV29-1 with TRBJ1-1, with 8 positions matching TRBD1. CDR3 length: 13 amino acids. Germline CDR1 is SQVTM and CDR2 is ANQGSEA. CDR3 nucleotide sequence: TGCAGCCTAAGACAGGGGATGAACACTGAAGCTTCCTTT. Amino acid sequence: CSLRQGMNTEASF.

This clonotype was counted once. The V and J genes are TRBV30 and TRBJ1-2; 8 positions match TRBD1. This CDR3 contains 14 residues. The junction had 0 bases not matched to a gene; V was cut back by 0 bases and J by 0 bases. Germline V gene data show CDR1 as GTSNPN and CDR2 as SVGIG (reference sequence). The CDR3 loop reads CAWSVGQANYGYTF. DNA of the CDR3: TGTGCCTGGAGTGTGGGACAGGCTAACTATGGCTACACCTTC. Filled out from reference TRBV30 and TRBJ1-2, the complete variable domain reads SQTIHQWPATLVQPVGSPLSLECTVEGTSNPNLYWYRQAAGRGLQLLFYSVGIGQISSEVPQNLSASRPQDRQFILSSKKLLLSDSGFYLCAWSVGQANYGYTFGSGTRLTVV.

The DNA of the CDR3 is TGTGCCAGCTCACCGGCCAGGGGGGAGAATGAGCAGTTCTTC. Translated, it gives CASSPARGENEQFF. The chain combines TRBV18 with TRBJ2-5; D is perhaps TRBD1 (7 bases). The J call may be mistaken, given a closer DNA end match to TRBJ2-1. This CDR3 has 14 amino acids. Germline CDR1 KGHSH, CDR2 LQKENI.

With respect to this clonotype: Being one base from a much bigger clone, this may be a read error. This rearrangement joins TRBV4-3 to TRBJ2-3; possible D gene TRBD1, 6 bases. The CDR3 runs 14 residues. Germline V gene data show CDR1 as LGHNA and CDR2 as YSLEER. As DNA, the CDR3 is TGCGCCAGCAGCCGGGACACTTTCACAGATGCGCAGTATTTT. This gives the protein CASSRDTFTDAQYF.

The DNA of the CDR3 is TGCGCCAGCATTGAGGGCTCTGGGGCCAACGTCCTGACTTTC. Amino acid sequence: CASIEGSGANVLTF. The chain has TRBV5-1 and TRBJ2-6, with D possibly being TRBD2 (5 bases). Germline CDR1 reads SGHRS; CDR2 reads YFSETQ. V lost 6 bases, J lost 0 bases, and 7 bases lay in between. This CDR3 spans 14 amino acids.

This clonotype was found a few times. The rearrangement uses TRBV2 and TRBJ2-5; D may match TRBD1 or TRBD2 (5 bases each). Trimming cost V 7 bases and J 0 bases, with 12 bases left between them. The germline V gene has CDR1 SNHLY and CDR2 FYNNEI. This CDR3 has 14 residues. The CDR3 sequence is CASTEGTYQETQYF. DNA for the CDR3: TGTGCCAGCACCGAAGGGACCTACCAAGAGACCCAGTACTTC.

The rearrangement uses TRBV7-2 and TRBJ2-5, with 9 bases that match TRBD2. The better agreement between TRBJ2-7 and the DNA end casts doubt on the J call. This CDR3 is 15 amino acids long. Germline-derived CDR1 and CDR2 are SGHTA and FQGNSA. DNA for the CDR3: TGTGCCAGCAGCGCGATAGCGGGGGCTTCCTACGAGCAGTACTTC. This encodes CASSAIAGASYEQYF.